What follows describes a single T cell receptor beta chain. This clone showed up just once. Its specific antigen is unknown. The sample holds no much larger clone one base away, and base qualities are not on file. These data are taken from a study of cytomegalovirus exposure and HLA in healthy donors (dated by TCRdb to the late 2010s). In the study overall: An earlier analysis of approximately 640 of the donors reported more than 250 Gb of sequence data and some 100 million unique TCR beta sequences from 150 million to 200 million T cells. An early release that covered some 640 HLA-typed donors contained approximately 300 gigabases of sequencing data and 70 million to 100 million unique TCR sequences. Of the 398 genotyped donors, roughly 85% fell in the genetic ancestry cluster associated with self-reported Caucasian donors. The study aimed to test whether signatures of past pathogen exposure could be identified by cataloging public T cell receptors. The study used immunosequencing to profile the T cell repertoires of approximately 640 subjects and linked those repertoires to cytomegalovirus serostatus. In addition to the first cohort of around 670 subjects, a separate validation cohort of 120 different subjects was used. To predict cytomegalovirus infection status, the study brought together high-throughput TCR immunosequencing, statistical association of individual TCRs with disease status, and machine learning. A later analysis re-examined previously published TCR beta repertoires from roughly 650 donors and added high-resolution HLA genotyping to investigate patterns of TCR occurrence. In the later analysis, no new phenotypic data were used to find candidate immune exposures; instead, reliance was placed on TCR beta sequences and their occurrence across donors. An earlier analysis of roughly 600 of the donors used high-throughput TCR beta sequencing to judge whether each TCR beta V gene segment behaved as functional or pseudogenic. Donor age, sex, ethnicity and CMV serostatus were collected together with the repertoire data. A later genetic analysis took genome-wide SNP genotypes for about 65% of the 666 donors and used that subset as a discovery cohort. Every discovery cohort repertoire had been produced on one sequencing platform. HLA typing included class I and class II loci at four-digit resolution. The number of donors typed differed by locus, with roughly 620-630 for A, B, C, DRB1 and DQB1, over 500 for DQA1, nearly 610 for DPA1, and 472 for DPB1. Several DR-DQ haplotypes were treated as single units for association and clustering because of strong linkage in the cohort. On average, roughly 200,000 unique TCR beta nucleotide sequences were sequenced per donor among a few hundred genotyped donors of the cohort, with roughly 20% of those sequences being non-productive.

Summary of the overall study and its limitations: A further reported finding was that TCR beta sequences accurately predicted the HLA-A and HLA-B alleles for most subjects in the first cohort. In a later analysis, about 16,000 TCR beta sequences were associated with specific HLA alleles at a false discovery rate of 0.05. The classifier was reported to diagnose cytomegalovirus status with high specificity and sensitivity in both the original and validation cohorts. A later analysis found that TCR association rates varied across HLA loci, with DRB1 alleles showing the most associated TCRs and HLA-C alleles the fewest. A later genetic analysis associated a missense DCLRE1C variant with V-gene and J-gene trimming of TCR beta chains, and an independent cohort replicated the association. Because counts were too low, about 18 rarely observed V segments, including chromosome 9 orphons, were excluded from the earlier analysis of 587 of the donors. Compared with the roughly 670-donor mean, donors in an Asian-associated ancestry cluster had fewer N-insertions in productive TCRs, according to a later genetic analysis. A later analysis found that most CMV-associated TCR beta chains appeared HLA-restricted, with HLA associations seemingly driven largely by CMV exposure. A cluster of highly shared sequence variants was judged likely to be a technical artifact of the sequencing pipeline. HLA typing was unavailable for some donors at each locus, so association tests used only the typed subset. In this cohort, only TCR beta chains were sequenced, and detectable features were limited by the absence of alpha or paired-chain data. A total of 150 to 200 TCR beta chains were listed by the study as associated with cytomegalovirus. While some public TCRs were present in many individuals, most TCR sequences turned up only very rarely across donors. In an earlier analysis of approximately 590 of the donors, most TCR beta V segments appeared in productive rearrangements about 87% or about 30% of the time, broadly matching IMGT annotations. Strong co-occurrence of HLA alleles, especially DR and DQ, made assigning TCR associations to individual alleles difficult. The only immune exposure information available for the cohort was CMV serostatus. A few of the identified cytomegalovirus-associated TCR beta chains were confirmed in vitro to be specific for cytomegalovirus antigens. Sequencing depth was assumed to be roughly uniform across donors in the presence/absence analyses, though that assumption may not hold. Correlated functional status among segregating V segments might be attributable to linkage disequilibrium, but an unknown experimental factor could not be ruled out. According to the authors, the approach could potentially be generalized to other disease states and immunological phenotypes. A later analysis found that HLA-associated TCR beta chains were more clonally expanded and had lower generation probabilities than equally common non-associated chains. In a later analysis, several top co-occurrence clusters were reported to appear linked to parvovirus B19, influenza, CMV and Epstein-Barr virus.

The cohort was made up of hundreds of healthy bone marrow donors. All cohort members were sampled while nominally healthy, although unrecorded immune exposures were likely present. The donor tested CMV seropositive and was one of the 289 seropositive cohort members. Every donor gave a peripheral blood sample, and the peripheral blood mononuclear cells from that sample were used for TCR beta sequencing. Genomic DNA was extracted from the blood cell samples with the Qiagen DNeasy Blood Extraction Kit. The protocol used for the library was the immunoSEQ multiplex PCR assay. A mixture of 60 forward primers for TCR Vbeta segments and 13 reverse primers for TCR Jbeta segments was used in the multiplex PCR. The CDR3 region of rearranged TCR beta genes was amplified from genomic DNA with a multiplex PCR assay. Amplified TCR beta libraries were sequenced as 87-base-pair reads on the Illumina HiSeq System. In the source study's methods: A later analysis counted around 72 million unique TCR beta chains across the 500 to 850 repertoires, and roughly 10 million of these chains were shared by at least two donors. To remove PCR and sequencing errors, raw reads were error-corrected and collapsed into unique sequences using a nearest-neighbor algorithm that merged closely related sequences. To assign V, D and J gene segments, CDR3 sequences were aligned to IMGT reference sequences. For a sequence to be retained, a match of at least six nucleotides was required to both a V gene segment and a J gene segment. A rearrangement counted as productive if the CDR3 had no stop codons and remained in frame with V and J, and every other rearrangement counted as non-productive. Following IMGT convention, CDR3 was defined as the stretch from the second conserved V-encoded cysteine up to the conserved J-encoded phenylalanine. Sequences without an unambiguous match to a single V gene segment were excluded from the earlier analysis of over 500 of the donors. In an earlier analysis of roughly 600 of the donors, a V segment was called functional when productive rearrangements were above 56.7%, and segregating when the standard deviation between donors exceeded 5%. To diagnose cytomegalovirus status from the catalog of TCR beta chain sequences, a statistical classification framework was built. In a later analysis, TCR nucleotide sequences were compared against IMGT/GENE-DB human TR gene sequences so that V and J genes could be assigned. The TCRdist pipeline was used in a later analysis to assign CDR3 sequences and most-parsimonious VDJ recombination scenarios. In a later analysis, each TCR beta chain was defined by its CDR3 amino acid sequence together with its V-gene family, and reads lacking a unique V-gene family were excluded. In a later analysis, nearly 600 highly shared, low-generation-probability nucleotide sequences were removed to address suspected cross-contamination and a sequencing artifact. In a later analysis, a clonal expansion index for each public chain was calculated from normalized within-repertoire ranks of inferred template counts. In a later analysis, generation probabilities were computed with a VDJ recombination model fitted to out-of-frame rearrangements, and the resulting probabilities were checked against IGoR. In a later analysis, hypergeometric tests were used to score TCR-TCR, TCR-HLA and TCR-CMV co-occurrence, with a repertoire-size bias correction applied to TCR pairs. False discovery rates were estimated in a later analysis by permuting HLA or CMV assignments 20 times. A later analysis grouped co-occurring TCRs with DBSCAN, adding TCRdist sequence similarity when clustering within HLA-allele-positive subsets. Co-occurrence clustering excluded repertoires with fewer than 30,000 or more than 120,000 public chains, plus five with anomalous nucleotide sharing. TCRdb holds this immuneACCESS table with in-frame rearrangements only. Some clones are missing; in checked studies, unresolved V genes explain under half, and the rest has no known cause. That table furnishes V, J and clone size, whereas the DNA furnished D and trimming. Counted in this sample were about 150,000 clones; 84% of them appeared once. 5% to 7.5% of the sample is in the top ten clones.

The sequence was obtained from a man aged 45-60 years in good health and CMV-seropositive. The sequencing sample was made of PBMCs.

The CDR3 protein sequence reads: CSASDSGASYNEQFF. The nucleotide sequence is TGCAGCGCGTCGGACAGCGGGGCCTCCTACAATGAGCAGTTCTTC. The chain joins TRBV29-1 to TRBJ2-1; the best D guess is TRBD2, with 7 bases matching. V sheds 7 bases and J sheds 0 bases, leaving 16 bases between their ends. The CDR3 contains 15 residues, cysteine and phenylalanine counted. CDR3 DNA is the only sequence kept; it has 45 bases, read in frame from the first base. Reading the germline V gene gives CDR1 SQVTM and CDR2 ANQGSEA.